This TCR beta chain is drawn from a study of T cells after yellow fever vaccination. Turning to the study itself: Fractions with few cells were prepared using SMART-Seq v4 Ultra Low Input. Study-wide results and limits: Abundant clonotypes from the bulk population could contaminate FACS-sorted repertoires. Clones from primary vaccination mostly reappeared after the booster (approximately 95% CD4, around 90% CD8).

This clonotype has more than one count but fewer than ten. Its antigen is still unknown. V shed 0 bases and J shed 3 bases, with 9 bases lying between them. This CDR3 is 14 amino acids long. Germline CDR1 and CDR2: LNHNV and YYDKDF (reference sequence). 5'RACE template switching added a universal primer site and UMIs to TCR cDNA. One entry per CDR3 protein results from TCRdb running MiXCR on the 5' RACE reads. The sample consists of 250,000 to 300,000 distinct CDR3 sequences, around 5.2% of them appearing once. The receptor was derived from a man between 18 and 29 years old who received the YFV17D yellow fever vaccine. V gene TRBV15 combines with J gene TRBJ2-7, with D perhaps given as TRBD1 or TRBD2 (5 bases each). Specimen: CD4+ T cells sorted from PBMCs, collected on the day of the yellow fever booster vaccination. The CDR3 spells CATSRDEGNYEQYF. DNA for the CDR3: TGTGCCACCAGCAGAGATGAGGGGAACTACGAGCAGTACTTC.